This T cell receptor beta chain was captured by sequencing in a study of blood T cell repertoires in COVID-19. The wider study: Sites across the United States, Italy and Spain contributed samples from acute and convalescent COVID-19. PBMCs, B-cell-depleted T cells, or T cells provided the cDNA or gDNA that made up the material.

Patients of the Seattle cohort, enrolled during active infection, were followed longitudinally. The CDR3 spans 14 residues. The V and J ends lost 4 bases and 6 bases, in that order; junction bases with no gene match: 8. CDR1 is MNHEY, CDR2 SVGEGT, per germline. Original processing methods: Reference gene primer amplification in the assay estimated nucleated cell counts. Clones were read by immunoSEQ multiplex PCR, and TCRdb kept only the in-frame ones, dropping some. V and J calls and clone size are given by that table; D and trimming were obtained from the DNA. The data hold around 270,000 clones, with about 80% observed a single time.

The chain couples TRBV6-2 or TRBV6-3 to TRBJ2-5; TRBD1 matches 7 bases. This sequence was found in a person in their 70s with COVID-19, enrolled during active disease. Specimen: peripheral blood. As DNA, the CDR3 is TGTGCCAGCAGTTGGGACAGAACCGGGAAGACCCAGTACTTC. The encoded protein is CASSWDRTGKTQYF.